This T cell receptor beta chain was documented in a study of blood T cells in healthy people across ages. On the study more broadly: Per two T cells, template switching captured roughly one barcoded beta molecule.

PCR was performed a second time for roughly 7 to 12 cycles using a sample-barcoded 5' primer and a J-beta primer mix. A 12-random-nucleotide template-switch adaptor tagged each cDNA molecule. TCRdb re-called the 5' RACE reads through MiXCR, storing one row per CDR3 protein. The sample has fewer than 2,000,000 distinct CDR3 sequences, 34% seen once. General study findings and limits: As age increased, TCR beta diversity per million T cells fell in a roughly linear fashion.

CDR3 length: 15 amino acids. Germline assignment: CDR1 SQVTM and CDR2 ANQGSEA. About this clonotype itself: Antigen unknown.

Each donor gave approximately 9.5 milliliters of peripheral blood. The TCR comes from a woman aged 25 to 39 in good health. V usage is TRBV29-1 and J usage is TRBJ2-5, with TRBD2 matching over 7 bases. Gene TRBJ2-1 matches the end of the DNA better, so the J call may be wrong. Sequenced material: blood. CDR3 protein: CSVEPGTTLQETQFF. The DNA of the CDR3 is TGCAGCGTTGAACCAGGGACTACACTCCAAGAGACCCAGTTCTTC.